What follows are 29 T cell receptor beta chains derived from one specimen sequenced in a study of blood T cell repertoires in COVID-19. The table came from immunoSEQ multiplex PCR; TCRdb's copy has only in-frame clones and leaves some out. The sample consists of around 480,000 clones, approximately 88% of them appearing once. The sample consisted of peripheral blood. These receptors were obtained from a woman aged 45-60 years with COVID-19, enrolled during active disease.

The chain joins TRBV30 to TRBJ2-7, with D tentatively TRBD1 (5 bases). With 5 bases removed from V and 3 bases from J, the gap between germline ends came to 14 bases. The CDR3 has 13 residues. Germline V gene sequence: CDR1 GTSNPN, CDR2 SVGIG (reference sequence). The CDR3 protein is CAWSTGRGYEQYF. CDR3 in DNA: TGTGCCTGGTCTACAGGAAGGGGCTACGAGCAGTACTTC.

The V call is TRBV2, the J call TRBJ1-5; tentatively, D is TRBD1 (6 bases). The CDR3 length is 14 residues. V dropped 1 base and J dropped 7 bases, with 11 bases sitting between them. CDR1 and CDR2 (germline): SNHLY, FYNNEI. This chain's CDR3 is CASSEVRGGQPQHF. The CDR3 nucleotides read TGTGCCAGCAGTGAAGTAAGAGGGGGACAGCCCCAGCATTTT.

This clone has just one count. This chain connects TRBV21-1 to TRBJ2-7; TRBD1 reflects the table's D call only, with no check against the DNA. TRBV21-1 is assigned pseudogene status. The CDR3 loop spans 15 amino acids. The CDR3 sequence is CASSPVGPPTYEQYF. The CDR3 DNA reads as TGTGCCAGCAGCCCGGTGGGGCCGCCTACCTACGAGCAGTACTTC.

CDR3 bases: TGTGCCAGCAGTTTCGTGACAGGGGCTTTTGAGCAGTTCTTC. Protein product: CASSFVTGAFEQFF. This chain joins TRBV28 and TRBJ2-1, with TRBD1 matching over 8 bases. CDR1 and CDR2 (germline): MDHEN, SYDVKM. With V trimmed by 3 bases and J by 9 bases, 7 bases remained unmatched. The CDR3 is 14 amino acids.

This chain joins TRBV5-1 and TRBJ2-2, with 9 bases matching TRBD1. CDR1 SGHRS and CDR2 YFSETQ come from the germline V gene. This CDR3 has 15 amino acids. V was pared by 4 bases and J by 3 bases, with 4 bases of the junction left unmatched. The CDR3 DNA is TGCGCCAGCAGCGAGGACAGGGGTCACACCGGGGAGCTGTTTTTT. As protein: CASSEDRGHTGELFF.

The genes are TRBV14 and TRBJ1-2, with 9 positions matching TRBD1. The CDR3 has 14 amino acids. V shed 6 bases and J 3 bases; nucleotides not matched to a gene: 5. Germline loops: CDR1 SGHDN, CDR2 FVKESK. CDR3 sequence reads: CASSLTGGDYGYTF. CDR3 coding DNA: TGTGCCAGCAGTTTGACAGGGGGAGACTATGGCTACACCTTC.

This chain joins TRBV28 and TRBJ2-5; 13 positions agree with TRBD2. The V segment lost 8 bases and the J segment 4 bases; nucleotides outside the gene matches: 10. Germline V gene data show CDR1 as MDHEN and CDR2 as SYDVKM. The CDR3 has 16 residues. CDR3 bases: TGTGCCAGCGGAAATGGGGGACTAGCGGGGAGAGAGACCCAGTACTTC. It encodes CASGNGGLAGRETQYF.

This sequence joins TRBV27 and TRBJ2-3, with TRBD2 matching 13 bases. The CDR3 runs 19 residues. The V gene's germline CDR1 is MNHEY and CDR2 SMNVEV (reference sequence). V was clipped by 6 bases and J by 0 bases; unmatched bases: 12. The CDR3 protein is CASSRLAGGLAGSTDTQYF. As DNA, the CDR3 is TGTGCCAGCAGCAGACTAGCGGGGGGCCTCGCGGGTAGCACAGATACGCAGTATTTT.

The chain is built from TRBV9 and TRBJ1-2, with 7 bases aligning to TRBD1. The junction had 6 bases not matched to a gene; V was cut back by 4 bases and J by 6 bases. Germline V gene data show CDR1 as SGDLS and CDR2 as YYNGEE. CDR3 length equals 13 residues. The CDR3 protein is CASSLYGTDGYTF. The CDR3 DNA sequence: TGTGCCAGCAGCCTTTACGGGACAGATGGCTACACCTTC.

The chain combines TRBV9 with TRBJ2-3; 12 bases map to TRBD2. J lost 5 bases, V lost 0 bases, and 4 bases had no gene match. Germline CDR1 is SGDLS and CDR2 is YYNGEE. The CDR3 is 16 amino acids. The CDR3 nucleotides are TGTGCCAGCAGCGTAGTACTAGCGGGGGGACGAGATACGCAGTATTTT. Encoded protein: CASSVVLAGGRDTQYF.

This clone was picked up a small number of times. The V and J genes are TRBV25-1 and TRBJ1-4, with no clear D. Trimming shortened V by 5 bases and J by 8 bases, and 24 bases separated the two germline ends. The germline V gene has CDR1 MGHDK and CDR2 SYGVNS. The CDR3 consists of 17 residues. The CDR3 loop is CASSSGWERRLGEKLFF. The CDR3 DNA reads TGTGCCAGCAGTTCGGGATGGGAGCGAAGATTGGGGGAAAAACTGTTTTTT.

V usage is TRBV5-1 and J usage is TRBJ1-1, with TRBD1 identical over 9 bases. Trimming cost V 3 bases and J 6 bases; bases outside gene matches: 9. CDR1 and CDR2 from the germline V gene are SGHRS and YFSETQ. The CDR3 has 15 amino acids. In DNA form, the CDR3 reads TGCGCCAGCAGCTCTGGAGGGACAGGGTTGGCTGAAGCTTTCTTT. Protein product: CASSSGGTGLAEAFF.

The chain carries TRBV5-1 and TRBJ1-1; D may be TRBD1 (6 bases). V gave up 4 bases and J gave up 6 bases, with 10 bases separating them. The CDR3 is made up of 12 amino acids. Germline assignment: CDR1 SGHRS and CDR2 YFSETQ. The CDR3 loop reads CASSQDSSEAFF. Written as DNA, the CDR3 is TGCGCCAGCAGCCAGGACAGTTCTGAAGCTTTCTTT.

The rearrangement joins TRBV5-1 to TRBJ2-3, with D possibly being TRBD2 (5 bases). CDR1 and CDR2 from the germline V gene are SGHRS and YFSETQ. This CDR3 has 15 residues. With 1 base removed from V and 0 bases from J, the gap between germline ends came to 9 bases. The CDR3 DNA reads TGCGCCAGCAGCTTGAGCGGATCTAGCACAGATACGCAGTATTTT. Its protein is CASSLSGSSTDTQYF.

The chain combines TRBV27 with TRBJ2-1; 8 bases line up with TRBD2. Germline CDR1 is MNHEY and CDR2 is SMNVEV (reference sequence). The CDR3 is 16 amino acids. V dropped 4 bases and J dropped 1; count of bases not matched to a gene: 6. CDR3 in amino acids: CASSSQAGESYNEQFF. CDR3 sequence (DNA): TGTGCCAGCAGTTCCCAAGCGGGGGAGTCCTACAATGAGCAGTTCTTC.

This clone was seen only once. The CDR3 nucleotides are TGTGCCAGCAGCTCATACCGGGACACCTGGGGGGAGACCCAGTACTTC. This translates into CASSSYRDTWGETQYF. V usage is TRBV7-9 and J usage is TRBJ2-5, with D possibly being TRBD1 (6 bases). CDR3 length: 16 amino acids. Germline CDR1 SEHNR, CDR2 FQNEAQ (reference sequence). Trimming took off 4 bases at V and 5 bases at J, with 20 bases between the two ends. Variable domain in full (rest from reference TRBV7-9 and TRBJ2-5): DTGVSQNPRHKITKRGQNVTFRCDPISEHNRLYWYRQTLGQGPEFLTYFQNEAQLEKSRLLSDRFSAERPKGSFSTLEIQRTEQGDSAMYLCASSSYRDTWGETQYFGPGTRLLVL.

The V gene is TRBV6-5, the J gene TRBJ2-2; possible D gene TRBD1, 6 bases. The germline V gene has CDR1 MNHEY and CDR2 SVGAGI. This CDR3 contains 15 residues. The V end was cut by 6 bases, the J end by 5 bases, with 16 bases between. Here the CDR3 DNA reads TGTGCCAGCAGCCGTAGGGGGACGAGGACCGGGGAGCTGTTTTTT. Its protein product is CASSRRGTRTGELFF.

The chain has TRBV18 and TRBJ2-3; no clear D gene. Germline CDR1 is KGHSH and CDR2 is LQKENI. The CDR3 is made up of 13 amino acids. V shed 1 base and J shed 4 bases, with 6 bases lying between them. CDR3 amino acids: CASSPRQADTQYF. In DNA form, the CDR3 reads TGTGCCAGCTCACCACGGCAGGCAGATACGCAGTATTTT.

The chain couples TRBV6-5 to TRBJ1-2; D remains ambiguous. The germline V gene has CDR1 MNHEY and CDR2 SVGAGI. Between the trimmed V and J ends, which lost 4 bases and 3 bases, there was a span of 9 bases. The CDR3 is 13 residues long. The CDR3 here is CASSWSPDYGYTF. The CDR3 bases are TGTGCCAGCAGTTGGAGCCCCGACTATGGCTACACCTTC.

This sequence joins TRBV11-2 and TRBJ2-7, with 12 nucleotides matching TRBD1. Germline-derived CDR1 and CDR2 are SGHAT and FQNNGV. The CDR3 contains 16 residues. V dropped 4 bases and J dropped 6; count of bases not matched to a gene: 10. The CDR3 loop is CASSSQPGQGAGEQYF. Written as DNA, the CDR3 is TGTGCCAGCAGCTCACAACCGGGACAGGGGGCGGGCGAGCAGTACTTC.

The chain joins TRBV12-3 or TRBV12-4 to TRBJ2-1; D unclear. Trimming cost V 6 bases and J 7 bases, with 4 bases left between them. This CDR3 is 10 amino acids long. CDR3 bases: TGTGCCAGCAGCTCGAATGAGCAGTTCTTC. This sequence encodes CASSSNEQFF.

The chain has TRBV2 and TRBJ1-2; D may be TRBD1 (5 bases). In germline, CDR1 is SNHLY, CDR2 FYNNEI. V was clipped by 6 bases and J by 8 bases, with 13 bases between them. CDR3 length: 12 residues. The CDR3, as DNA: TGTGCCAGCAGGCTGGGGGGGGACGGCTACACCTTC. Amino acid sequence: CASRLGGDGYTF. Based on the CDR3 plus reference TRBV2 and TRBJ1-2, the full variable domain is EPEVTQTPSHQVTQMGQEVILRCVPISNHLYFYWYRQILGQKVEFLVSFYNNEISEKSEIFDDQFSVERPDGSNFTLKIRSTKLEDSAMYFCASRLGGDGYTFGSGTRLTVV.

This chain links TRBV9 with TRBJ1-2; D perhaps matches TRBD1 (5 bases). Germline V gene sequence: CDR1 SGDLS, CDR2 YYNGEE. Trimming removed 1 base from V and 2 bases from J, with 9 bases in between. This CDR3 region has 14 residues. The CDR3 reads CASSVRSGNYGYTF. CDR3 DNA: TGTGCCAGCAGCGTACGATCAGGGAACTATGGCTACACCTTC. The whole variable domain, remainder taken from reference TRBV9 and TRBJ1-2, is DSGVTQTPKHLITATGQRVTLRCSPRSGDLSVYWYQQSLDQGLQFLIQYYNGEERAKGNILERFSAQQFPDLHSELNLSSLELGDSALYFCASSVRSGNYGYTFGSGTRLTVV.

This rearrangement joins TRBV14 to TRBJ2-3; maybe TRBD1 (6 bases). Trimming shortened V by 4 bases and J by 3 bases, and 8 bases separated the two germline ends. The length of the CDR3 is 13 residues. In germline, CDR1 is SGHDN, CDR2 FVKESK. CDR3 residues: CASSRGTTDTQYF. The CDR3 DNA is TGTGCCAGCAGCCGGGGGACAACAGATACGCAGTATTTT.

V gene TRBV12-3 or TRBV12-4 combines with J gene TRBJ2-7, with D hard to call. This CDR3 is built from 13 residues. With 6 bases removed from V and 0 bases from J, the gap between germline ends came to 9 bases. CDR3 DNA: TGTGCCAGCAGCCTGTCTATCTCCTACGAGCAGTACTTC. This sequence encodes CASSLSISYEQYF.

This chain uses TRBV11-2 with TRBJ1-4; D gene uncertain. This CDR3 spans 15 amino acids. Germline assignment: CDR1 SGHAT and CDR2 FQNNGV. V lost 7 bases, J lost 2 bases, and 14 bases lay in between. Here the CDR3 reads CASTSRRETNEKLFF. The CDR3 DNA is TGTGCCAGCACCTCCCGGAGGGAGACTAATGAAAAACTGTTTTTT.

The rearrangement uses TRBV7-9 and TRBJ2-2; no clear D gene. Trimming took off 5 bases at V and 7 bases at J, with 11 bases between the two ends. CDR3 size: 13 residues. Germline V gene sequence: CDR1 SEHNR, CDR2 FQNEAQ (reference sequence). The CDR3 reads CASSRGPGGELFF. The CDR3, as DNA: TGTGCCAGCAGCCGAGGCCCGGGCGGGGAGCTGTTTTTT.

V gene TRBV5-8 combines with J gene TRBJ1-1, with D maybe TRBD1 (5 bases). Deletions cut 10 bases from V and 0 bases from J, with 13 bases between. The CDR3 sequence is 13 residues long. CDR1 is SGHTS and CDR2 is YDEGEE in the germline V gene. The CDR3 spells CADSRVLNTEAFF. The CDR3 DNA reads TGTGCCGACTCCAGGGTTCTGAACACTGAAGCTTTCTTT.

This chain joins TRBV5-1 and TRBJ2-2; D possibly corresponds to TRBD2 (6 bases). CDR3 length: 16 residues. CDR1 SGHRS and CDR2 YFSETQ come from the germline V gene. V lost 4 bases and J 0 bases, leaving 13 bases between the germline ends. This CDR3 reads CASSPTGTSNTGELFF. The CDR3, as DNA: TGCGCCAGCAGCCCGACCGGGACTTCGAACACCGGGGAGCTGTTTTTT.